This T cell receptor beta chain originates from a study of graft-versus-host responses after intestinal transplantation (dated by TCRdb to about 2021). Regarding the study in general: Multivisceral, liver-intestinal, or isolated intestinal transplants were received by the recipients. Samples from a few later patients were sequenced in-house on an Illumina MiSeq with MiXCR processing rather than by the commercial service. Alloreactive clones were identified by sequencing pre-transplant mixed lymphocyte reaction products and comparing them with unstimulated pre-transplant donor and recipient T cells. A peak of at least 4% donor T cells among recipient peripheral blood mononuclear cells was the definition used for donor T cell macrochimerism. A cohort of about 26 intestinal transplant recipients, including one retransplant, was enrolled, and 3 patients lacking pretransplant specimens were excluded. Bulk TCR-beta CDR3 sequencing was used to track graft-versus-host and host-versus-graft alloreactive T cell clones in the graft, circulation and bone marrow after intestinal transplantation. All recipients received anti-thymocyte globulin induction followed by maintenance tacrolimus and steroids for around 3 years.

Blood samples were collected up to 4 times in the first month after transplant and then at least monthly when available. Libraries came from the immunoSEQ multiplex PCR assay. Adaptive Biotechnologies carried out high-throughput TCR-beta CDR3 sequencing of genomic DNA for most patients. Under the source paper's analysis protocol: TCR sequencing data for roughly 17 patients were retrieved from Adaptive's ImmunoSEQ software; three other patients were processed with MiXCR and VDJtools. CDR3 nucleotide sequences shared by donor and recipient were removed because the origin of these sequences could not be assigned. At least 2-fold expansion over unstimulated cells and a minimum CFSE-low frequency of 0.002% (template counts) or 0.001% (read counts) were required for clones to be classified as alloreactive. A clone was considered mappable if detected in the sequenced pre-transplant spleen, lymph node, or MLR CFSE-low populations of the donor or recipient. Cumulative frequency of alloreactive clones was calculated as a percentage of all sequences weighted by copy number. What TCRdb holds here is the immuneACCESS table cut down to in-frame rearrangements. Part of the clones is not present; checked against another copy, under half of the missing clones reflect an unresolved V gene, and the others are unexplained. D and trimming were read from the DNA, whereas the V and J calls and clone size are those reported in that table. A total of about 57,000 clones appear in this sample, about 87% of them only once. The leading ten clones occupy 1.6% of the sample.

The paper's findings and limits, for the study overall: Patients with donor T cell macrochimerism had high GvH to HvG T cell clonal ratios in their allografts. Early after transplant, peak levels of circulating GvH clones were found to be associated with declines in HvG clones. The conclusions were limited by the relatively low number and heterogeneity of the intestinal transplant patients. GvH clones were detected in recipient bone marrow, and some of these GvH clones were observed earlier in ileal mucosa or blood, consistent with an intestinal mucosal origin.

A remark on this clone: The clone's antigen remains unknown. Nothing much larger sits one base from this clone, and base qualities are not available.

CDR1 is given as SGHAT and CDR2 as FQDESV, both from the germline V gene (reference sequence). Cut back by 1 base and 7 bases, the V and J ends lie 10 bases apart. The CDR3 holds 14 amino acids from the cysteine to the phenylalanine. CDR3 DNA only is kept here, 42 bases in frame from base 1. The chain is made from TRBV11-1 and TRBJ2-2; the D gene cannot be named for sure. The TCR sequence derives from a human patient who received an intestinal transplant, so some T cells may come from the graft donor. Sequenced material: PBMCs, taken 26 days after transplant. The base sequence is TGTGCCAGCAGCTTAGAATCCCATTTCGGGGAGCTGTTTTTT. Translated, this is CASSLESHFGELFF.